The 3 T cell receptor beta chains given below trace back to one sample, sequenced in a study of blood T cell repertoires in COVID-19. Method: immunoSEQ multiplex PCR; TCRdb's copy keeps in-frame clones and lacks some. The sample lists about 190,000 clones, 85% to 90% seen once, with roughly an eighth in the top ten. Sequenced material: peripheral blood. The receptor set was obtained from a woman aged 70-85 years with COVID-19, enrolled during active disease.

V is TRBV2 and J is TRBJ1-3; D is unclear. CDR3 length: 16 amino acids. V was pared by 4 bases and J by 1 base, with 14 bases between. Germline assignment: CDR1 SNHLY and CDR2 FYNNEI. As DNA, the CDR3 is TGTGCCAGCAGTGGGAGGGCAGCTCAATCTGGAAACACCATATATTTT. This gives the protein CASSGRAAQSGNTIYF. Full variable domain (rest looked up from reference TRBV2 and TRBJ1-3): EPEVTQTPSHQVTQMGQEVILRCVPISNHLYFYWYRQILGQKVEFLVSFYNNEISEKSEIFDDQFSVERPDGSNFTLKIRSTKLEDSAMYFCASSGRAAQSGNTIYFGEGSWLTVV.

J is TRBJ2-1 and V is TRBV5-1, with 13 positions matching TRBD2. The CDR3 covers 18 residues. Looked up from germline, CDR1 is SGHRS and CDR2 is YFSETQ. Trimming cost V 3 bases and J 6 bases; bases outside gene matches: 12. CDR3 residues: CASSSGGTGLAGPNEQFF. CDR3 coding DNA: TGCGCCAGCAGCTCCGGGGGTACGGGACTAGCGGGACCCAATGAGCAGTTCTTC.

The chain joins TRBV11-2 to TRBJ2-2; D unresolved. Germline V gives CDR1 SGHAT, CDR2 FQNNGV. The CDR3 consists of 15 residues. V gave up 1 base and J gave up 2 bases, with 8 bases separating them. The CDR3 spells CASSLVLQNTGELFF. The CDR3, as DNA: TGTGCCAGCAGCTTAGTACTACAAAACACCGGGGAGCTGTTTTTT.